This T cell receptor (beta chain) was obtained from a study of control samples from healthy donors and cancer patients. The data were produced by immunoSEQ multiplex PCR, yet TCRdb's version contains in-frame clones alone and is incomplete. The table lists over 100,000 clones, approximately 92% of them singletons, with 2% to 3% in the top ten. This clonotype was sampled from a man aged 35-49 years in good health. Sequenced material: blood.

DNA of the CDR3: TGTGCCAGTAGTAAGACTGGAAACGCACTCTATGGCTACACCTTC. This sequence encodes CASSKTGNALYGYTF. V and J are TRBV19 and TRBJ1-2; D remains unclear. Trimming stripped 4 bases from V and 4 bases from J, with 16 bases between. CDR3 length equals 15 residues. Per the germline V gene, CDR1 is LNHDA and CDR2 is SQIVND (reference sequence).